This TCR beta chain was captured in a study of identical twins. Germline loops: CDR1 MNHEY, CDR2 SVGEGT. Trimming stripped 2 bases from V and 3 bases from J, with 11 bases between. This CDR3 is 14 amino acids long. One entry per CDR3 protein, called by TCRdb with MiXCR from the 5' RACE reads. Here the sample spans approximately 700,000 distinct CDR3 sequences, 15% to 20% being singletons. This clonotype came up a few times. These data are also associated with another study on T cells expressing NK-cell markers.

The clonotype was recovered from a woman between 18 and 30 years old in good health. The specimen sequenced was PBMCs. This chain uses TRBV6-2 or TRBV6-3 with TRBJ2-7, with D tentatively TRBD1 (5 bases). CDR3 bases: TGTGCCAGCAGTTACGGTGACAGACTCTACGAGCAGTACTTC. The encoded protein is CASSYGDRLYEQYF.